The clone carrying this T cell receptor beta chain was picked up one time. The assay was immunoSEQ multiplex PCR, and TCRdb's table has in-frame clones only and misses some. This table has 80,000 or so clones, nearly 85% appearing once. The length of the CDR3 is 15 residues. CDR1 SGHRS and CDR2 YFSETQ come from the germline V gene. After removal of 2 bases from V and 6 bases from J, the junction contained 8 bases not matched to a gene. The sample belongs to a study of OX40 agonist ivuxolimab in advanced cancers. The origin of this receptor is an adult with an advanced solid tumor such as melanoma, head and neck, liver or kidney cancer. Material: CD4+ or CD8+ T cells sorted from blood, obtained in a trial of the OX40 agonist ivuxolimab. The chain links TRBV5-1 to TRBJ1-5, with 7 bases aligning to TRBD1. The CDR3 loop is CASSFEGAVGQPQHF. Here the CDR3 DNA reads TGCGCCAGCAGCTTTGAGGGGGCGGTAGGTCAGCCCCAGCATTTT.